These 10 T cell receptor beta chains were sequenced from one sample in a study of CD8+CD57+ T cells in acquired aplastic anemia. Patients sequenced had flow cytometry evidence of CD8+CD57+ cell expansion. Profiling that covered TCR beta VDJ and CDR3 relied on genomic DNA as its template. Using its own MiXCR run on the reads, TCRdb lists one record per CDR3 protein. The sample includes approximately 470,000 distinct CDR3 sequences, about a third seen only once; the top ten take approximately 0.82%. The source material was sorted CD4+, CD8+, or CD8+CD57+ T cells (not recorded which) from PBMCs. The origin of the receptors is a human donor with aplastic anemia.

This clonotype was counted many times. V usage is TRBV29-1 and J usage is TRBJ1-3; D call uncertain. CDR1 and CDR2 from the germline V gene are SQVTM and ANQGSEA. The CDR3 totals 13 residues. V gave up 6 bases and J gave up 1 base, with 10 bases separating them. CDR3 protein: CSVDDGSGNTIYF. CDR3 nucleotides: TGCAGCGTAGACGACGGATCTGGAAACACCATATATTTT.

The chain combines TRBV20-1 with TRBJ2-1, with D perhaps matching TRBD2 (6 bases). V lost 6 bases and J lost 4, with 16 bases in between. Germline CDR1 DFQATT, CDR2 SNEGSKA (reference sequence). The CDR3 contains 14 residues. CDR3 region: CSAIRRDLYNEQFF. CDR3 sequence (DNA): TGCAGTGCGATCCGCCGGGACTTATACAATGAGCAGTTCTTC.

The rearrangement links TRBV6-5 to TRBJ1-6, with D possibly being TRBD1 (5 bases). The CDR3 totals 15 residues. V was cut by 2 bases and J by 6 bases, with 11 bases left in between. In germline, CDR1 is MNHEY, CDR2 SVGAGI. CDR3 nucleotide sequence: TGTGCCAGCAGTTACACGAGGGACTCTAATTCACCCCTCCACTTT. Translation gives CASSYTRDSNSPLHF.

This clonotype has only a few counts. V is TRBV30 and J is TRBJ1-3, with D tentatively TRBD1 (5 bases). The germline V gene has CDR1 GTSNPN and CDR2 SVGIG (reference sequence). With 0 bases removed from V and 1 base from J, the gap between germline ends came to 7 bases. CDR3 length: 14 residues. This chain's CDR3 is CAWSVTGSGNTIYF. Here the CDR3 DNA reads TGTGCCTGGAGTGTTACAGGATCTGGAAACACCATATATTTT.

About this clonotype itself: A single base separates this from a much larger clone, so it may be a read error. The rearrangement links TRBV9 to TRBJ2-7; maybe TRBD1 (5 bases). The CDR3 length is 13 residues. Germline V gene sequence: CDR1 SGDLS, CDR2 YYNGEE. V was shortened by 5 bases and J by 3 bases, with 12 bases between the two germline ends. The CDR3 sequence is CASRPARVYEQYF. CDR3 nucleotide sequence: TGTGCCAGCAGACCCGCCAGGGTCTACGAGCAGTACTTC. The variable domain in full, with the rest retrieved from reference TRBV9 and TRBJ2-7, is DSGVTQTPKHLITATGQRVTLRCSPRSGDLSVYWYQQSLDQGLQFLIQYYNGEERAKGNILERFSAQQFPDLHSELNLSSLELGDSALYFCASRPARVYEQYFGPGTRLTVT.

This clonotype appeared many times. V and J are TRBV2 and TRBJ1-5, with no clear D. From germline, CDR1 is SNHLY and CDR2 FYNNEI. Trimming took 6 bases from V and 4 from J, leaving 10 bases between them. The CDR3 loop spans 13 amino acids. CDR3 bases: TGTGCCAGCAGCGAGGACGCAAATCAGCCCCAGCATTTT. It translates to CASSEDANQPQHF.

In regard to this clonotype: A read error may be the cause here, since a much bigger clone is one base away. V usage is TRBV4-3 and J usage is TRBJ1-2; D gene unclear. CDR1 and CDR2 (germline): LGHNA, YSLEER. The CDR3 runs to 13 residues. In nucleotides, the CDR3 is TGCGCCGGCAGCCAAGTCACTAGCTATGGCTACACCTTC. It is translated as CAGSQVTSYGYTF.

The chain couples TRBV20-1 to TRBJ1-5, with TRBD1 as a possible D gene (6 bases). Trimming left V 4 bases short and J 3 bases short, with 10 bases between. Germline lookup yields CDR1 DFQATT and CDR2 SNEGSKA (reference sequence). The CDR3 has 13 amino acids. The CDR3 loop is CSATRDTNQPQHF. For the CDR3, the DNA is TGCAGTGCTACCCGGGACACCAATCAGCCCCAGCATTTT.

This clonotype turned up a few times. The CDR3 is CASSYGGGLDTEAFF. CDR3 bases: TGTGCCAGCAGTTACGGTGGGGGGCTCGACACTGAAGCTTTCTTT. The V and J genes are TRBV6-5 and TRBJ1-1, with D possibly matching TRBD1 (6 bases). Germline V gene lookup returns CDR1 MNHEY and CDR2 SVGAGI. The CDR3 consists of 15 residues. V lost 2 bases and J lost 3, with 13 bases in between.

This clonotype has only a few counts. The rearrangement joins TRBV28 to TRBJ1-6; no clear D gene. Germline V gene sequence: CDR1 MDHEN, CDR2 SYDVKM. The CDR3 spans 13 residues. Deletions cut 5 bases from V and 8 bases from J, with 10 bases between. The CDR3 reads CASSTGFDSPLHF. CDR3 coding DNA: TGTGCCAGCAGTACGGGGTTTGATTCACCCCTCCACTTT.